These 28 T cell receptor beta chains were all obtained from the same sample, sequenced in a study of cytomegalovirus exposure and HLA in healthy donors. The PCR used 60 Vbeta and 13 Jbeta primers. Method: immunoSEQ multiplex PCR; TCRdb's copy keeps in-frame clones and lacks some. The data show about 200,000 clones, 65% to 85% seen once. The sequencing sample was made of PBMCs. These receptors all stem from a young man in good health and CMV-seronegative.

This clone showed up just once. The rearrangement joins TRBV4-2 to TRBJ2-1, with 11 bases lining up with TRBD2. Trimming removed 1 base from V and 6 bases from J; junction bases left unmatched: 5. Germline CDR1 is LGHNA and CDR2 is YNFKEQ. The CDR3 covers 16 residues. CDR3 DNA sequence: TGTGCCAGCAGCCAAGCTGGGACTAGCGGATCCAATGAGCAGTTCTTC. Encoded protein: CASSQAGTSGSNEQFF.

The CDR3 nucleotides read TGTGCCAGCAGCCTAACCACTGAAGCTTTCTTT. This sequence encodes CASSLTTEAFF. V is TRBV7-9 and J is TRBJ1-1; D ambiguous. Per the germline V gene, CDR1 is SEHNR and CDR2 is FQNEAQ (reference sequence). This CDR3 region has 11 residues. The V and J ends lost 5 bases and 4 bases respectively, with 5 bases between them. Full variable domain (missing parts from reference TRBV7-9 and TRBJ1-1): DTGVSQNPRHKITKRGQNVTFRCDPISEHNRLYWYRQTLGQGPEFLTYFQNEAQLEKSRLLSDRFSAERPKGSFSTLEIQRTEQGDSAMYLCASSLTTEAFFGQGTRLTVV.

V usage is TRBV7-6 and J usage is TRBJ2-3, with TRBD2 matching over 11 bases. The CDR3 totals 17 residues. V was clipped by 1 base and J by 4 bases; unmatched bases: 7. Germline lookup yields CDR1 SGHVS and CDR2 FNYEAQ. The CDR3 loop is CASSLVFSGGVADTQYF. As DNA, the CDR3 is TGTGCCAGCAGCTTAGTTTTTAGCGGGGGGGTCGCAGATACGCAGTATTTT.

The chain combines TRBV19 with TRBJ1-2, with D possibly matching TRBD1 (6 bases). CDR3 size: 14 residues. Per germline, CDR1 LNHDA and CDR2 SQIVND (reference sequence). Trimming stripped 5 bases from V and 0 bases from J, with 10 bases between. The CDR3 spells CASSPRTANYGYTF. DNA of the CDR3: TGTGCCAGTAGTCCCCGGACAGCTAACTATGGCTACACCTTC.

The genes are TRBV5-5 and TRBJ2-7; a weak D match, TRBD1 (6 bases). The length of the CDR3 is 15 residues. Germline CDR1 and CDR2: SGHKS and YYEKEE (reference sequence). Trimming removed 4 bases at V and 1 base at J, with 15 bases between. CDR3 protein: CASSARDTSSYEQYF. The CDR3 DNA is TGTGCCAGCAGCGCCCGGGACACATCATCCTACGAGCAGTACTTC. The variable domain in full, with the rest retrieved from reference TRBV5-5 and TRBJ2-7, is DAGVTQSPTHLIKTRGQQVTLRCSPISGHKSVSWYQQVLGQGPQFIFQYYEKEERGRGNFPDRFSARQFPNYSSELNVNALLLGDSALYLCASSARDTSSYEQYFGPGTRLTVT.

In DNA, the CDR3 is TGCAGTGTTTCCACCGGGGAAAAACTGTTTTTT. It specifies CSVSTGEKLFF. The genes are TRBV20-1 and TRBJ1-4, with D hard to call. In germline, CDR1 is DFQATT, CDR2 SNEGSKA (reference sequence). The CDR3 covers 11 residues. V was shortened by 7 bases and J by 8 bases, with 11 bases between the two germline ends.

In this sample, this clone turned up a few times. The V call is TRBV2, the J call TRBJ2-7; TRBD1 matches 7 bases. With 3 bases clipped from V and 4 bases from J, the junction kept 9 bases outside the gene matches. The V gene's germline CDR1 is SNHLY and CDR2 FYNNEI. This CDR3 is built from 15 residues. The chain's CDR3 is CASSDIVGGAYEQYF. In DNA form, the CDR3 reads TGTGCCAGCAGTGATATCGTAGGGGGCGCGTACGAGCAGTACTTC. Full variable domain (rest looked up from reference TRBV2 and TRBJ2-7): EPEVTQTPSHQVTQMGQEVILRCVPISNHLYFYWYRQILGQKVEFLVSFYNNEISEKSEIFDDQFSVERPDGSNFTLKIRSTKLEDSAMYFCASSDIVGGAYEQYFGPGTRLTVT.

The V gene is TRBV19, the J gene TRBJ2-3; 9 bases are a match to TRBD1. Trimming took 3 bases from V and 8 from J; bases not matched to a gene: 9. This CDR3 spans 15 amino acids. The V gene's germline CDR1 is LNHDA and CDR2 SQIVND (reference sequence). Here the CDR3 reads CASSMMGQGRGTQYF. The CDR3 DNA follows: TGTGCCAGTAGTATGATGGGACAGGGACGGGGTACGCAGTATTTT.

The V and J genes are TRBV18 and TRBJ1-1, with TRBD1 identical over 7 bases. The length of the CDR3 is 17 residues. Germline CDR1 KGHSH, CDR2 LQKENI. Germline trimming cut 3 bases from V and 7 bases from J; bases unmatched to any gene: 17. CDR3 in DNA: TGTGCCAGCTCACCCCTCTTTTATGCAGGGGGATTAGGTGAAGCTTTCTTT. It encodes CASSPLFYAGGLGEAFF. The full variable domain, in which reference TRBV18 and TRBJ1-1 provide the parts outside the CDR3, is NAGVMQNPRHLVRRRGQEARLRCSPMKGHSHVYWYRQLPEEGLKFMVYLQKENIIDESGMPKERFSAEFPKEGPSILRIQQVVRGDSAAYFCASSPLFYAGGLGEAFFGQGTRLTVV.

The genes are TRBV2 and TRBJ1-1; 8 bases fit TRBD1. J gave up 1 base and V 6 bases, and 1 base lay outside the gene matches. CDR1 is SNHLY and CDR2 is FYNNEI in the germline V gene. CDR3 size: 13 residues. This CDR3 reads CASRDRANTEAFF. The CDR3 DNA follows: TGTGCCAGCAGGGACAGGGCGAACACTGAAGCTTTCTTT.

V gene TRBV28 combines with J gene TRBJ1-2; D gene unclear. This CDR3 is built from 11 residues. V dropped 8 bases and J dropped 8 bases, with 12 bases sitting between them. From germline, CDR1 is MDHEN and CDR2 SYDVKM. The CDR3 nucleotides are TGTGCCAGCGGTAACCCCGGGGGCTACACCTTC. Its translation: CASGNPGGYTF.

This chain connects TRBV11-2 to TRBJ1-1, with D hard to call. In germline, CDR1 is SGHAT, CDR2 FQNNGV. The CDR3 runs 12 residues. With 5 bases removed from V and 5 bases from J, the gap between germline ends came to 9 bases. CDR3 nucleotide sequence: TGTGCCAGCAGCGCAGGAGGAACTGAAGCTTTCTTT. This translates into CASSAGGTEAFF.

In this sample, this clone turned up once. The chain couples TRBV7-9 to TRBJ1-2; D remains unclear. The germline V and J ends were trimmed by 5 bases and 2 bases, with 9 bases remaining between them. This CDR3 is 13 amino acids long. Germline loops: CDR1 SEHNR, CDR2 FQNEAQ (reference sequence). CDR3 coding DNA: TGTGCCAGCAGCCTGGGCGGGAACTATGGCTACACCTTC. The encoded protein is CASSLGGNYGYTF.

This sequence joins TRBV7-3 and TRBJ2-5; 8 bases fit TRBD2. The V segment lost 5 bases and the J segment 1 base; nucleotides outside the gene matches: 6. Germline V gene data show CDR1 as SGHTA and CDR2 as FQGTGA. The CDR3 extends over 15 amino acids. CDR3 loop: CASSHGRGVQETQYF. The CDR3 DNA reads as TGTGCCAGCAGCCACGGGCGGGGGGTCCAAGAGACCCAGTACTTC. The full variable domain, completed using reference TRBV7-3 and TRBJ2-5, is GAGVSQTPSNKVTEKGKYVELRCDPISGHTALYWYRQSLGQGPEFLIYFQGTGAADDSGLPNDRFFAVRPEGSVSTLKIQRTERGDSAVYLCASSHGRGVQETQYFGPGTRLLVL.

This chain uses TRBV5-5 with TRBJ2-4; 7 bases match TRBD1. This CDR3 is 16 amino acids long. Unmatched junction bases numbered 9, after V lost 4 bases and J lost 2 bases. Germline V gene lookup returns CDR1 SGHKS and CDR2 YYEKEE (reference sequence). CDR3 sequence (DNA): TGTGCCAGCAGCACCATAGGGACAGTACCCAAAAACATTCAGTACTTC. It specifies CASSTIGTVPKNIQYF.

This clone was seen a handful of times. The chain couples TRBV28 to TRBJ2-7; 7 positions agree with TRBD2. CDR1 is MDHEN, CDR2 SYDVKM, per germline. This CDR3 contains 14 residues. The V segment lost 5 bases and the J segment 4 bases; nucleotides outside the gene matches: 8. As DNA, the CDR3 is TGTGCCAGCAGTAGCGATCCGGGACTATACGAGCAGTACTTC. It encodes CASSSDPGLYEQYF.

The rearrangement joins TRBV19 to TRBJ1-5, with a tentative D call TRBD1 (5 bases). V shed 0 bases and J shed 3 bases, with 9 bases lying between them. CDR3 length: 15 residues. In germline, CDR1 is LNHDA, CDR2 SQIVND (reference sequence). CDR3 DNA sequence: TGTGCCAGTAGTATAGATCCAGGGCTCAATCAGCCCCAGCATTTT. Translated, it gives CASSIDPGLNQPQHF.

This chain uses TRBV4-3 with TRBJ2-1, with 10 nucleotides matching TRBD1. With V trimmed by 0 bases and J by 6 bases, 5 bases remained unmatched. Germline V gene data show CDR1 as LGHNA and CDR2 as YSLEER. This CDR3 region has 16 residues. CDR3 sequence (DNA): TGCGCCAGCAGCCAAGATTTGGGGACAGGGGTCAATGAGCAGTTCTTC. This translates into CASSQDLGTGVNEQFF.

V usage is TRBV7-2 and J usage is TRBJ1-2, with 9 bases aligning to TRBD1. This CDR3 has 15 residues. The junction had 7 bases not matched to a gene; V was cut back by 0 bases and J by 8 bases. CDR1 is SGHTA and CDR2 is FQGNSA in the germline V gene. CDR3 protein: CASSLAPGQGRGYTF. The CDR3 region has the DNA TGTGCCAGCAGCTTAGCGCCGGGACAGGGCAGAGGCTACACCTTC.

DNA of the CDR3: TGTGCCAGCAGCTCGGACAGGGGCGAGACCCAGTACTTC. Residues: CASSSDRGETQYF. V and J are TRBV7-2 and TRBJ2-5, with 9 bases lining up with TRBD1. J was trimmed by 5 bases and V by 4 bases; bases with no gene match: 2. The CDR3 spans 13 residues. Germline lookup yields CDR1 SGHTA and CDR2 FQGNSA.

The chain combines TRBV4-3 with TRBJ1-4, with no clear D. Germline loops: CDR1 LGHNA, CDR2 YSLEER. Deletions cut 4 bases from V and 3 bases from J, with 12 bases between. This CDR3 comprises 15 residues. DNA of the CDR3: TGCGCCAGCAGCCGCGTTACGTACTCTAATGAAAAACTGTTTTTT. This sequence encodes CASSRVTYSNEKLFF.

This rearrangement joins TRBV28 to TRBJ2-5; TRBD1 matches at 10 bases. V lost 5 bases to trimming and J lost 4 bases; unmatched junction nucleotides: 4. This CDR3 has 14 residues. The germline gives CDR1 MDHEN, CDR2 SYDVKM. CDR3 bases: TGTGCCAGCAGTAAGACAGGGGGCAGAGAGACCCAGTACTTC. This gives the protein CASSKTGGRETQYF.

The rearrangement uses TRBV2 and TRBJ2-1; TRBD1 aligns across 9 bases. Germline V gene lookup returns CDR1 SNHLY and CDR2 FYNNEI. CDR3 length equals 15 residues. Germline trimming cut 3 bases from V and 5 bases from J; bases unmatched to any gene: 5. The CDR3 DNA reads TGTGCCAGCAGTGATTACAGGGGGCTTGACAATGAGCAGTTCTTC. This encodes CASSDYRGLDNEQFF.

Note on this clone: Its ends do not fully match the called genes, so a read error is possible. This sequence joins TRBV9 and TRBJ2-6, with D perhaps matching TRBD1 (5 bases). The length of the CDR3 is 12 residues. From germline, CDR1 is SGDLS and CDR2 YYNGEE. The CDR3: CASLSGASVLTF. The CDR3, as DNA: TGTGCCAGCCTCTCTGGGGCCAGCGTCCTGACTTTC.

The CDR3 coding sequence is TGTGCCAGCAGCTGGGGGGATAGCCCAGGCGAGCAGTACTTC. Amino acid sequence: CASSWGDSPGEQYF. The V and J genes are TRBV11-2 and TRBJ2-7, with a possible D match to TRBD2 (6 bases). V lost 4 bases, J lost 6 bases, and 16 bases lay in between. CDR1 is SGHAT, CDR2 FQNNGV, per germline. There are 14 residues in the CDR3.

The CDR3 DNA follows: TGTGCCAGCAGCCTTGACAGGGACCACACTGAAGCTTTCTTT. This codes for CASSLDRDHTEAFF. This chain connects TRBV7-6 to TRBJ1-1; 7 bases align to TRBD1. CDR1 SGHVS and CDR2 FNYEAQ come from the germline V gene. The CDR3 extends over 14 amino acids. V lost 5 bases to trimming and J lost 3 bases; unmatched junction nucleotides: 6.

This rearrangement joins TRBV15 to TRBJ1-5; a possible D gene is TRBD1 (6 bases). Deletions cut 3 bases from V and 1 base from J, with 19 bases between. The CDR3 spans 18 residues. Germline loops: CDR1 LNHNV, CDR2 YYDKDF (reference sequence). The CDR3 reads CATSRGGLIPLSNQPQHF. CDR3 DNA sequence: TGTGCCACCAGCAGGGGGGGGCTGATTCCTTTAAGCAATCAGCCCCAGCATTTT. The complete variable domain, with remaining parts taken from reference TRBV15 and TRBJ1-5, reads DAMVIQNPRYQVTQFGKPVTLSCSQTLNHNVMYWYQQKSSQAPKLLFHYYDKDFNNEADTPDNFQSRRPNTSFCFLDIRSPGLGDTAMYLCATSRGGLIPLSNQPQHFGDGTRLSIL.

This clone was recorded only once. This sequence joins TRBV6-5 and TRBJ1-2; D might be TRBD1 (6 bases). The V and J ends lost 5 bases and 2 bases respectively, with 12 bases between them. CDR1 and CDR2 from the germline V gene are MNHEY and SVGAGI. CDR3 length equals 14 residues. CDR3 region: CASSNRGQNYGYTF. CDR3 coding DNA: TGTGCCAGCAGTAACCGCGGACAGAACTATGGCTACACCTTC.